This entry lists 28 T cell receptor beta chains sequenced from one sample in a study of blood T cell repertoires in COVID-19. Profiling relied on immunoSEQ multiplex PCR, and the TCRdb table lists in-frame clones only, not all of them. Of 65,000 to 75,000 clones detected, 80% appear once; the ten largest clones hold 12%. The sequencing sample was made of peripheral blood. These receptors were obtained from a human donor in a cohort sampled during active COVID-19.

This sequence joins TRBV6-1 and TRBJ2-7; the D gene is possibly TRBD2 (5 bases). With 4 bases removed from V and 9 bases from J, the gap between germline ends came to 34 bases. The CDR3 has 19 residues. From germline, CDR1 is MNHNS and CDR2 SASEGT. CDR3 in amino acids: CASSAIPGKRRRLVNGQYF. The DNA of the CDR3 is TGTGCCAGCAGTGCGATACCAGGTAAAAGGAGGAGATTGGTGAACGGGCAGTACTTC.

The chain uses TRBV5-4 and TRBJ1-2, with a weak D call TRBD1 (5 bases). The length of the CDR3 is 16 residues. V was cut by 4 bases and J by 0 bases, with 16 bases left in between. The germline V gene encodes CDR1 SGHNT and CDR2 YYREEE (reference sequence). CDR3 coding DNA: TGTGCCAGCAGCCTGATATCTGACAGAGCTAACTATGGCTACACCTTC. Translated: CASSLISDRANYGYTF. Complete variable domain (other parts from reference TRBV5-4 and TRBJ1-2): ETGVTQSPTHLIKTRGQQVTLRCSSQSGHNTVSWYQQALGQGPQFIFQYYREEENGRGNFPPRFSGLQFPNYSSELNVNALELDDSALYLCASSLISDRANYGYTFGSGTRLTVV.

The J gene is TRBJ1-3, the V gene TRBV4-1; 8 bases align to TRBD1. CDR1 is MGHRA and CDR2 is YSYEKL in the germline V gene. J was trimmed by 4 bases and V by 4 bases; bases with no gene match: 12. The CDR3 spans 17 residues. Here the CDR3 reads CASSPNYAGGIGNTIYF. The CDR3, as DNA: TGCGCCAGCAGCCCGAACTATGCAGGGGGCATAGGAAACACCATATATTTT.

CDR3 sequence: CASSWDRGNTEAFF. Written as DNA, the CDR3 is TGTGCCAGCAGCTGGGACAGGGGGAACACTGAAGCTTTCTTT. The chain joins TRBV7-9 to TRBJ1-1, with 10 bases lining up with TRBD1. The CDR3 totals 14 residues. The V and J ends lost 4 bases and 1 base, in that order; junction bases with no gene match: 0. Germline V CDR1 and CDR2: SEHNR, FQNEAQ (reference sequence).

The V and J genes are TRBV6-5 and TRBJ1-4; D not resolved. The CDR3 sequence is 15 residues long. CDR1 is MNHEY, CDR2 SVGAGI, per germline. With 6 bases removed from V and 4 bases from J, the gap between germline ends came to 15 bases. The CDR3 spells CASSHLGLNNEKLFF. In nucleotides, the CDR3 is TGTGCCAGCAGCCACCTGGGCCTTAATAATGAAAAACTGTTTTTT.

The chain couples TRBV11-3 to TRBJ2-2; D is perhaps TRBD2 (5 bases). The CDR3 length is 17 residues. Germline CDR1 SGHNT, CDR2 YENEEA. Trimming took off 6 bases at V and 2 bases at J, with 19 bases between the two ends. The CDR3 DNA follows: TGTGCCAGCAGGAGCCCCCGGGGATCTAGAAACACCGGGGAGCTGTTTTTT. The encoded protein is CASRSPRGSRNTGELFF.

This clone appeared a single time. The chain employs TRBV6-2 or TRBV6-3 and TRBJ2-3; D is perhaps TRBD2 (6 bases). The V end was cut by 4 bases, the J end by 0 bases, with 17 bases between. CDR1 MNHEY and CDR2 SVGEGT come from the germline V gene. This CDR3 is built from 17 residues. The CDR3 region has the DNA TGTGCCAGCAGTTTTCTCCCTAGCGAAACTAGCACAGATACGCAGTATTTT. Translated, it gives CASSFLPSETSTDTQYF.

V usage is TRBV18 and J usage is TRBJ2-7; 7 bases map to TRBD1. Germline V gene data show CDR1 as KGHSH and CDR2 as LQKENI. After removal of 4 bases from V and 2 bases from J, the junction contained 5 bases not matched to a gene. The length of the CDR3 is 14 residues. CDR3 protein: CASSQTGTAYEQYF. DNA of the CDR3: TGTGCCAGCTCACAAACCGGGACAGCCTACGAGCAGTACTTC.

The CDR3 region has the DNA TGTGCCAGCTCACCACGACAGGGGCTCGACACTGAAGCTTTCTTT. It specifies CASSPRQGLDTEAFF. This chain joins TRBV18 and TRBJ1-1; 8 bases align to TRBD1. With 1 base clipped from V and 3 bases from J, the junction kept 4 bases outside the gene matches. The V gene's germline CDR1 is KGHSH and CDR2 LQKENI. The length of the CDR3 is 15 residues. Using reference TRBV18 and TRBJ1-1 for the parts outside the CDR3, the full variable domain is NAGVMQNPRHLVRRRGQEARLRCSPMKGHSHVYWYRQLPEEGLKFMVYLQKENIIDESGMPKERFSAEFPKEGPSILRIQQVVRGDSAAYFCASSPRQGLDTEAFFGQGTRLTVV.

This rearrangement joins TRBV18 to TRBJ2-5, with TRBD2 matching 7 bases. The CDR3 is 14 residues long. CDR1 and CDR2 from the germline V gene are KGHSH and LQKENI. V lost 1 base, J lost 5 bases, and 4 bases stayed unmatched. CDR3 sequence reads: CASSPRTSLETQYF. The CDR3 region has the DNA TGTGCCAGCTCACCACGGACTAGTCTCGAGACCCAGTACTTC.

The rearrangement uses TRBV6-2 or TRBV6-3 and TRBJ1-4; 10 nucleotides line up with TRBD1. The CDR3 runs to 15 residues. With 6 bases clipped from V and 8 bases from J, the junction kept 9 bases outside the gene matches. The germline gives CDR1 MNHEY, CDR2 SVGEGT. CDR3 nucleotide sequence: TGTGCCAGCAGCAACAGACAGGGGGCAGGAGAAAAACTGTTTTTT. Protein sequence: CASSNRQGAGEKLFF.

J is TRBJ2-1 and V is TRBV27; 9 bases align to TRBD1. The trim removed 5 bases at V and 5 bases at J, leaving 4 bases unmatched. Germline V lookup: CDR1 MNHEY, CDR2 SMNVEV (reference sequence). This CDR3 is built from 14 residues. CDR3 DNA: TGTGCCAGCAGTGGGACAGGGAACGACAATGAGCAGTTCTTC. It is translated as CASSGTGNDNEQFF.

This sequence joins TRBV2 and TRBJ1-1, with D tentatively TRBD1 (6 bases). The germline CDR1 and CDR2 sequences are SNHLY and FYNNEI. V was shortened by 8 bases and J by 1 base, with 14 bases between the two germline ends. CDR3 length equals 14 residues. The CDR3 spells CASGKNRANTEAFF. The CDR3 nucleotides read TGTGCCAGCGGAAAAAACAGGGCGAACACTGAAGCTTTCTTT.

V gene TRBV4-2 combines with J gene TRBJ1-1; D remains ambiguous. CDR1 is LGHNA and CDR2 is YNFKEQ in the germline V gene. The CDR3 spans 15 residues. The V end was cut by 7 bases, the J end by 1 base, with 16 bases between. The CDR3 region has the DNA TGTGCCAGCATCGGCCGGGAGAAAGGGAACACTGAAGCTTTCTTT. Translation gives CASIGREKGNTEAFF.

The J gene is TRBJ2-7, the V gene TRBV19; tentative D call: TRBD2 (6 bases). CDR3 size: 15 residues. The ends were cut back, 0 bases at V and 2 bases at J, with 11 bases in the middle. Looked up from germline, CDR1 is LNHDA and CDR2 is SQIVND (reference sequence). The CDR3 region is CASSIDLGRPYEQYF. The CDR3 DNA follows: TGTGCCAGTAGTATAGATTTGGGGAGGCCCTACGAGCAGTACTTC.

This sequence joins TRBV3-1 (or the pseudogene TRBV3-2) and TRBJ2-3; 7 bases map to TRBD2. The CDR3 totals 16 residues. The germline gives CDR1 LGHDT, CDR2 YNNKEL (reference sequence). J was trimmed by 6 bases and V by 1 base; bases with no gene match: 10. As DNA, the CDR3 is TGTGCCAGCAGCCAAGGGGGGGGAGCCTACACGGATACGCAGTATTTT. Protein sequence: CASSQGGGAYTDTQYF.

The chain uses TRBV14 and TRBJ1-6; no reliable D call. Per germline, CDR1 SGHDN and CDR2 FVKESK. The CDR3 totals 15 residues. Trimming took 6 bases from V and 7 from J, leaving 16 bases between them. The CDR3 protein is CASSPPGGLNSPLHF. DNA for the CDR3: TGTGCCAGCAGTCCCCCTGGCGGGTTAAATTCACCCCTCCACTTT.

As concerns this clone: One end of the junction is discordant with germline, which a read error may explain. The chain is built from TRBV19 and TRBJ2-5, with 9 bases lining up with TRBD2. CDR3 length: 12 amino acids. CDR1 is LNHDA and CDR2 is SQIVND in the germline V gene (reference sequence). The CDR3 sequence is CASTSRLGTSHF. CDR3 coding DNA: TGTGCCAGTACCTCTAGGCTCGGGACTAGCCACTTC.

This chain joins TRBV7-3 and TRBJ2-2; D perhaps matches TRBD2 (5 bases). This CDR3 contains 15 residues. Germline-derived CDR1 and CDR2 are SGHTA and FQGTGA. Trimming left V 5 bases short and J 1 base short, with 11 bases between. CDR3 sequence (DNA): TGTGCCAGCAGCCCGACTAACCAGAACACCGGGGAGCTGTTTTTT. Amino acid sequence: CASSPTNQNTGELFF. The full variable domain, in which reference TRBV7-3 and TRBJ2-2 provide the parts outside the CDR3, is GAGVSQTPSNKVTEKGKYVELRCDPISGHTALYWYRQSLGQGPEFLIYFQGTGAADDSGLPNDRFFAVRPEGSVSTLKIQRTERGDSAVYLCASSPTNQNTGELFFGEGSRLTVL.

The chain recombines TRBV9 with TRBJ2-5; the D gene is possibly TRBD2 (6 bases). Looked up from germline, CDR1 is SGDLS and CDR2 is YYNGEE. The length of the CDR3 is 14 residues. Trimming removed 4 bases from V and 5 bases from J, with 15 bases in between. This chain's CDR3 is CASSPRLGSETQYF. Here the CDR3 DNA reads TGTGCCAGCAGCCCGAGACTAGGTTCTGAGACCCAGTACTTC.

This sequence joins TRBV7-9 and TRBJ1-2; TRBD1 matches at 8 bases. V gave up 3 bases and J gave up 4 bases; unmatched junction bases: 1. The CDR3 is 13 residues long. Germline V gives CDR1 SEHNR, CDR2 FQNEAQ (reference sequence). The CDR3 bases are TGTGCCAGCAGCTTTGGGACAGGCTATGGCTACACCTTC. Translated, it gives CASSFGTGYGYTF.

V usage is TRBV18 and J usage is TRBJ2-7, with D possibly matching TRBD1 (5 bases). Trimming took 4 bases from V and 3 from J, leaving 16 bases between them. The CDR3 covers 15 residues. In germline, CDR1 is KGHSH, CDR2 LQKENI. The CDR3 here is CASSLDRTEIYEQYF. The CDR3 DNA reads TGTGCCAGCTCACTAGACAGAACCGAGATCTACGAGCAGTACTTC.

This chain joins TRBV6-5 and TRBJ1-5; 7 bases line up with TRBD1. This CDR3 has 15 amino acids. CDR1 is MNHEY and CDR2 is SVGAGI in the germline V gene. V lost 0 bases and J lost 5; bases outside the gene matches: 4. The CDR3 nucleotides are TGTGCCAGCAGTTACTCGACAGGGACGGATCAGCCCCAGCATTTT. Translating it yields CASSYSTGTDQPQHF.

This clone was seen a single time. The gene calls are TRBV9 and TRBJ1-4; TRBD1 is a possible D gene (6 bases). Trimming left V 2 bases short and J 2 bases short, with 10 bases between. CDR1 is SGDLS and CDR2 is YYNGEE in the germline V gene. The CDR3 consists of 15 residues. The CDR3 region is CASSVGGRTNEKLFF. DNA for the CDR3: TGTGCCAGCAGCGTGGGGGGGCGGACTAATGAAAAACTGTTTTTT. Based on the CDR3 plus reference TRBV9 and TRBJ1-4, the full variable domain is DSGVTQTPKHLITATGQRVTLRCSPRSGDLSVYWYQQSLDQGLQFLIQYYNGEERAKGNILERFSAQQFPDLHSELNLSSLELGDSALYFCASSVGGRTNEKLFFGSGTQLSVL.

The chain uses TRBV28 and TRBJ2-5; possible D gene TRBD2, 6 bases. The CDR3 spans 15 residues. Germline V gives CDR1 MDHEN, CDR2 SYDVKM. The V and J ends lost 6 bases and 3 bases respectively, with 17 bases between them. CDR3 region: CASSRSVAAKETQYF. CDR3 in DNA: TGTGCCAGCAGCCGGTCCGTAGCGGCAAAAGAGACCCAGTACTTC.

The rearrangement uses TRBV30 and TRBJ2-2, with 10 bases identical to TRBD2. This CDR3 has 16 residues. Per the germline V gene, CDR1 is GTSNPN and CDR2 is SVGIG (reference sequence). Trimming took 7 bases from V and 6 from J; bases not matched to a gene: 14. The CDR3 loop is CASGMGLALNPGELFF. In DNA form, the CDR3 reads TGTGCCTCAGGGATGGGACTAGCGTTGAATCCCGGGGAGCTGTTTTTT.

This chain links TRBV5-1 with TRBJ1-2; possibly TRBD1 for D (6 bases). V lost 3 bases to trimming and J lost 6 bases, with 15 bases between them. Looked up from germline, CDR1 is SGHRS and CDR2 is YFSETQ. This CDR3 is 14 amino acids long. The CDR3 here is CASSSGHGADGYTF. In nucleotides, the CDR3 is TGCGCCAGCAGCTCGGGACACGGGGCCGATGGCTACACCTTC.

V and J are TRBV20-1 and TRBJ2-5; D uncertain. V lost 2 bases and J lost 5, with 6 bases in between. The CDR3 is 11 amino acids. Germline loops: CDR1 DFQATT, CDR2 SNEGSKA (reference sequence). The CDR3: CSARLGETQYF. The CDR3 DNA reads as TGCAGTGCTAGATTGGGCGAGACCCAGTACTTC.